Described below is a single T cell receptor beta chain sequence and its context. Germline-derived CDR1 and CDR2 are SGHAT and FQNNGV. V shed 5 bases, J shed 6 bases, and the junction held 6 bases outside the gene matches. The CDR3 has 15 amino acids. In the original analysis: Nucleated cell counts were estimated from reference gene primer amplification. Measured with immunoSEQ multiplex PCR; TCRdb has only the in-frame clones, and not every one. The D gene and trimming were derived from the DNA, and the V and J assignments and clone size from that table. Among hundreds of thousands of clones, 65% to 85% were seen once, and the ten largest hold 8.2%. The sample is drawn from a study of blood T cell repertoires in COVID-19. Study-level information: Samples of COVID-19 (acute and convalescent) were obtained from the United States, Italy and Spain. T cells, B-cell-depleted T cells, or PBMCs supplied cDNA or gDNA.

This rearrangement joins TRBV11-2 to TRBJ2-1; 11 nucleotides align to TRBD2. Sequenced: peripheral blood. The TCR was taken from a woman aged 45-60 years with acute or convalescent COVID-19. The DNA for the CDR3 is TGTGCCAGCAGCCCTTGGACTAGCGGGCTCAATGAGCAGTTCTTC. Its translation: CASSPWTSGLNEQFF.